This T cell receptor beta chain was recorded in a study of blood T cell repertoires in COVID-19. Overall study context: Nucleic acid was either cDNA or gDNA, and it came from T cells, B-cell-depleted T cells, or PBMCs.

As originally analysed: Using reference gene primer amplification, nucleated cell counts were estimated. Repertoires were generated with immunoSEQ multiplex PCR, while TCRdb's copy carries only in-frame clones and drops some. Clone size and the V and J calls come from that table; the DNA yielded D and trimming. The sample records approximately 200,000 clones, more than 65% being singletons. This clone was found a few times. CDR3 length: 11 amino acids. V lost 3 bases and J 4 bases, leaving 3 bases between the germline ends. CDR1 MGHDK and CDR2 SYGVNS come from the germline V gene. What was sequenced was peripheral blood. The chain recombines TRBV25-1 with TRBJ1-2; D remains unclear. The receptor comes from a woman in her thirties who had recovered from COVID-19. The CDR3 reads CASSDGYGYTF. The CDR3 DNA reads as TGTGCCAGCAGTGACGGCTATGGCTACACCTTC.